These 2 T cell receptor beta chains share one sample of origin, sequenced in a study of Ad26.COV2.S vaccination and SARS-CoV-2 variants (dated by TCRdb to about 2021). Reading the label with the study, this specimen's treatment or condition is: 15 to 20 received Ad26.COV2.S at low or high dose, single or two shots; 5 received placebo; per-sample allocation not given. Repertoires of vaccine and placebo recipients were sequenced from samples collected on day 63 after the first injection. The protocol used for the library was the immunoSEQ multiplex PCR assay. TCRdb's version of the immuneACCESS table is confined to in-frame rearrangements and falls short of the full clone set. An unresolved V gene accounts for under half of the shortfall where checked; the remainder is of unknown origin. In all, the sample holds approximately 350,000 clones, and about 83% of those were seen once. The ten largest make up 7% to 9.5% of the sample.

The source was peripheral blood, collected in a trial of Ad26.COV2.S vaccine versus placebo. These receptors were collected from a person aged 18 to 59 who received the Ad26.COV2.S COVID-19 vaccine or a placebo.

The J gene is TRBJ2-5, the V gene TRBV27, with TRBD1 matching 12 bases. The ends lost 8 bases at V and 5 bases at J; junction bases unmatched: 6. Per the germline V gene, CDR1 is MNHEY and CDR2 is SMNVEV (reference sequence). The CDR3 runs to 14 residues. DNA for the CDR3: TGTGCCAGCCGGGACAGGGGGCTTTGGGAGACCCAGTACTTC. It is translated as CASRDRGLWETQYF.

The J gene is TRBJ2-7, the V gene TRBV9, with 11 bases lining up with TRBD1. This CDR3 has 16 amino acids. Germline V gene lookup returns CDR1 SGDLS and CDR2 YYNGEE. The junction had 5 bases not matched to a gene; V was cut back by 0 bases and J by 3 bases. CDR3 sequence (DNA): TGTGCCAGCAGCGTAGCTGGACAGGGGGCGATCTACGAGCAGTACTTC. Translating it yields CASSVAGQGAIYEQYF.